This TCR beta chain comes out of a study of control samples from healthy donors and cancer patients. J lost 8 bases, V lost 8 bases, and 12 bases had no gene match. The CDR3 contains 13 residues. Germline values: CDR1 GTSNPN, CDR2 SVGIG (reference sequence). Using immunoSEQ multiplex PCR, the repertoire was profiled, and TCRdb retains in-frame clones only, with some absent. The sample records 77,000 or so clones, roughly nine tenths being singletons. Sample: blood. V gene TRBV30 combines with J gene TRBJ2-1; 7 bases agree with TRBD2. This TCR was recovered from a man aged 25 to 40 in good health. The CDR3 is CAIGSGAGDEQFF. The CDR3, as DNA: TGTGCCATAGGAAGCGGGGCGGGGGATGAGCAGTTCTTC.